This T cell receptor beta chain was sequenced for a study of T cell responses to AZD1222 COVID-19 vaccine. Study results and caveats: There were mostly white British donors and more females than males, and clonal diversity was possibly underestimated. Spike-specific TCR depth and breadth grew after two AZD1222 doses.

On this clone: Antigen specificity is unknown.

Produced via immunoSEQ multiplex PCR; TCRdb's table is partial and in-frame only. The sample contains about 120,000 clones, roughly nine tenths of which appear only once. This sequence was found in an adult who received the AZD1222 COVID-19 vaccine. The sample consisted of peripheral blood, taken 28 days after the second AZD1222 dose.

The DNA for the CDR3 is TGTGCCAGCAGCTTATCGGACAGAACTAATGAAAAACTGTTTTTT. It codes for CASSLSDRTNEKLFF. The chain employs TRBV7-6 and TRBJ1-4; D is possibly TRBD1 (6 bases). There are 15 residues in the CDR3. In germline, CDR1 is SGHVS, CDR2 FNYEAQ. The V gene lost 2 bases and the J gene lost 1 base, with 8 bases spanning the gap.